This is a list of T cell receptor beta chains from one sample in a study of CD8 T cells in Susac syndrome. TCRdb used MiXCR to reprocess the immunoSEQ multiplex PCR reads, holding one entry per CDR3 protein. The sample lists around 270,000 distinct CDR3 sequences; about nine tenths were seen once. Input material: CD8+ T cells from PBMCs. The receptors stem from a human donor with multiple sclerosis. Both conserved end residues are part of each CDR3. The D gene is left open where the match is weak. Clone size is shown for a subset of rows, as once, few, many or a class of expanded clone.

v_gene	d_gene	abundance	j_gene	CDR3nt	CDR3aa
TRBV4-3	NA	NA	TRBJ2-5	TGCGCCAGCAGCCAGGGTCGGGCTCAAGAGACCCAGTACTTC	CASSQGRAQETQYF
TRBV5-6	NA	NA	TRBJ1-3	TGTGCCAGCAGCCCCGGAGCCAGCTCTGGAAACACCATATATTTT	CASSPGASSGNTIYF
TRBV20-1	TRBD2	NA	TRBJ2-5	TGCAGTGCTAGAGAGCCGACTAGCGACGGGGCAGAGACCCAGTACTTC	CSAREPTSDGAETQYF
TRBV2	NA	once	TRBJ2-2	TGTGCCAGCAGATTACTAGTATCCGGGGAGCTGTTTTTT	CASRLLVSGELFF
TRBV7-6	NA	once	TRBJ1-2	TGTGCCAGCAGCTTAAGGTCCGGGGCCCCGGGCGGCTACACCTTC	CASSLRSGAPGGYTF
TRBV29-1	TRBD1	NA	TRBJ2-7	TGCAGCGTAACGACAGGGCCCTACGAGCAGTACTTC	CSVTTGPYEQYF
TRBV4-3	NA	many	TRBJ2-6	TGCGCCAGCAGCCAAGACGGCTCTGGGGCCAACGTCCTGACTTTC	CASSQDGSGANVLTF
TRBV7-9	NA	NA	TRBJ2-2	TGTGCCAGCAGTCACGGACAGACGAACACCGGGGAGCTGTTTTTT	CASSHGQTNTGELFF
TRBV4-2	TRBD2	NA	TRBJ2-2	TGTGCCAGCAGCCAAGAAGAACTAGCGGGAACCGGGGAGCTGTTTTTT	CASSQEELAGTGELFF
TRBV5-5	TRBD2	NA	TRBJ2-1	TGTGCCAGCAGCTTGGGCTGGGAGCGGGGGGCACAATACAATGAGCAGTTCTTC	CASSLGWERGAQYNEQFF
TRBV30	TRBD2	NA	TRBJ2-2	TGTGCCTGTTCGAGCGGGGGGGCCCGTAGCTACACCGGGGAGCTGTTTTTT	CACSSGGARSYTGELFF
TRBV20-1	NA	NA	TRBJ2-7	TGCAGTGCTAGAGGACCCGGACAGACTACCTACGAGCAGTACTTC	CSARGPGQTTYEQYF
TRBV20-1	TRBD1	NA	TRBJ1-5	TGCAGTGCTAGAGACAGGGGGTCACTCTTGGCCTTCAGCCCCCAGCATTTT	CSARDRGSLLAFSPQHF
TRBV3-1	NA	NA	TRBJ2-7	TGTGCCAGCAGCCCAGGGGGGGAGGGCTACGAGCAGTACTTC	CASSPGGEGYEQYF
TRBV29-1	TRBD2	NA	TRBJ2-7	TGCAGCGTGCCGAGCGGGAGTAACGAGCAGTACTTC	CSVPSGSNEQYF
TRBV24-1	NA	few	TRBJ2-7	TGTGCCACCAGTGATCCCAACGAGGACGAGCAGTACTTC	CATSDPNEDEQYF
TRBV27	NA	NA	TRBJ2-2	TGTGCCAGCAGTTCCTCCTTTAACACCGGGGAGCTGTTTTTT	CASSSSFNTGELFF
TRBV29-1	TRBD1	few	TRBJ2-7	TGCAGCGTTGAAGTGCGGGACAGGAGCTCCTACGAGCAGTACTTC	CSVEVRDRSSYEQYF
TRBV7-8	TRBD2	NA	TRBJ2-3	TGTGCCACCTCGCCGGGACTAGGAAGCACAGATACGCAGTATTTT	CATSPGLGSTDTQYF
TRBV6-2/TRBV6-3	NA	NA	TRBJ1-2	TGTGCCAGCAGTTATTCGTCGGGACCCCTCTATGGCTACACCTTC	CASSYSSGPLYGYTF
TRBV28	TRBD1	NA	TRBJ1-5	TGTGCCAGCAGTCCTGGGGTCGGGACAGGGTACCAGCCCCAGCATTTT	CASSPGVGTGYQPQHF
TRBV7-9	TRBD2	NA	TRBJ2-1	TGTGCCAGCCTCCTAGGGACTAGCGGCTACAATGAGCAGTTCTTC	CASLLGTSGYNEQFF
TRBV4-1	NA	NA	TRBJ2-7	TGCGCCAGCAGCCAGGCGGCCCCGGCGAGCGAGCAGTACTTC	CASSQAAPASEQYF
TRBV20-1	NA	NA	TRBJ2-7	TGCAGTGCTAGAGATAACCCAACAGGGTACGAGCAGTACTTC	CSARDNPTGYEQYF